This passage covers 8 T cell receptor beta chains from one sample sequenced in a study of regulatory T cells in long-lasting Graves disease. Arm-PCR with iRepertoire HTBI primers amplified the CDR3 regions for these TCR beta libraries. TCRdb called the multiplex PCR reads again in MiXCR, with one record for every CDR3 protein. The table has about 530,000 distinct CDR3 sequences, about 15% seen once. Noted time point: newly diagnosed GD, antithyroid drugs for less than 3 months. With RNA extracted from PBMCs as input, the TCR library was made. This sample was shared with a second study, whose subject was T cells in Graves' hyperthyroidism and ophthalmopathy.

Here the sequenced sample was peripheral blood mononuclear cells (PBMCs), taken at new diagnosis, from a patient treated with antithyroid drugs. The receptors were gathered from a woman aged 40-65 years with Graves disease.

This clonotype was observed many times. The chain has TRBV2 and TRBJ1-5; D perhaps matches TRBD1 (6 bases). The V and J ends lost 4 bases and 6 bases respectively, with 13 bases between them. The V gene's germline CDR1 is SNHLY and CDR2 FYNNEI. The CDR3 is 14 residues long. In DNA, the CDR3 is TGTGCCAGCAGTGGGGGTCAGGGGAGTCAGCCCCAGCATTTT. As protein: CASSGGQGSQPQHF. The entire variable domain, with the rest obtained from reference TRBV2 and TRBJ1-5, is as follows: EPEVTQTPSHQVTQMGQEVILRCVPISNHLYFYWYRQILGQKVEFLVSFYNNEISEKSEIFDDQFSVERPDGSNFTLKIRSTKLEDSAMYFCASSGGQGSQPQHFGDGTRLSIL.

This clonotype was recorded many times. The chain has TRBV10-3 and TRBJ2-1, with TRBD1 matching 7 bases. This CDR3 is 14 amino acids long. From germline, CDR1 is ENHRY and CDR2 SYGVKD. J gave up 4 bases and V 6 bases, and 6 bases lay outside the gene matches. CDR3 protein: CAISHGTAYNEQFF. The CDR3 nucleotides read TGTGCCATCAGCCATGGGACAGCTTACAATGAGCAGTTCTTC.

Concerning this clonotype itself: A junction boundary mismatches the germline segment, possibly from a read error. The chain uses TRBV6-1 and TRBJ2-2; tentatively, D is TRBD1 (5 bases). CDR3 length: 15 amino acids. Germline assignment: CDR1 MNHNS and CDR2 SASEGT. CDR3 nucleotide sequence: TGTGCCAGCATTTTAACCGGACATAGCACCCGGGAGCTGTTTTTT. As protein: CASILTGHSTRELFF.

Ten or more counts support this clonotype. CDR3 sequence reads: CASSPWTENTEAFF. The CDR3 nucleotides are TGTGCCAGTAGTCCCTGGACGGAGAACACTGAAGCTTTCTTT. The V gene is TRBV12-3 or TRBV12-4, the J gene TRBJ1-1; no clear D. V lost 9 bases to trimming and J lost 1 base, with 15 bases between them. This CDR3 comprises 14 residues.

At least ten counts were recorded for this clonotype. The CDR3, as DNA: TGTGCCAGCTCACCATCGACGGACATGAACACTGAAGCTTTCTTT. Its protein is CASSPSTDMNTEAFF. V and J are TRBV18 and TRBJ1-1, with a possible D match to TRBD1 (5 bases). Germline V gives CDR1 KGHSH, CDR2 LQKENI. Deletions cut 2 bases from V and 0 bases from J, with 10 bases between. The CDR3 has 15 amino acids.

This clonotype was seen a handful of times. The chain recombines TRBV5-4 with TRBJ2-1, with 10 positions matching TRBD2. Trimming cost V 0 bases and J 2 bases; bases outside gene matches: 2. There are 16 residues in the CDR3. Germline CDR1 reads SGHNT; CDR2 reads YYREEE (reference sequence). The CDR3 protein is CASSLGLAGAYNEQFF. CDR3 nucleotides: TGTGCCAGCAGCTTGGGGCTAGCGGGGGCCTACAATGAGCAGTTCTTC.

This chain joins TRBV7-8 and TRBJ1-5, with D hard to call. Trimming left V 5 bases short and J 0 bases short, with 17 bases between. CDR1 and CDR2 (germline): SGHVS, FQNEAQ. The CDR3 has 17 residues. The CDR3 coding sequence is TGTGCCAGCAGCCCCGGACTGGGCCCCTATAGCAATCAGCCCCAGCATTTT. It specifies CASSPGLGPYSNQPQHF.

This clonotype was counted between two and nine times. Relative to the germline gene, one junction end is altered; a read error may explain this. The CDR3 region is CASSYDGYYGQYF. CDR3 nucleotide sequence: TGCGCCAGCAGCTACGACGGATACTACGGGCAGTACTTC. The V call is TRBV5-1, the J call TRBJ2-7; no definite D call. The CDR3 runs to 13 residues. Germline V gives CDR1 SGHRS, CDR2 YFSETQ.